The 29 T cell receptor beta chains reported below all come from one sample, sequenced in a study of HIV-infected patients and healthy controls. MiXCR, run by TCRdb on the 5' RACE reads, gives a single entry per CDR3 protein. The sample lists about 64,000 distinct CDR3 sequences; over 15% were seen once. Sequencing was done on a sample of CD4+ T cells from blood. The receptors derive from a human donor in good health.

This chain connects TRBV7-2 to TRBJ2-3, with unresolved D. This CDR3 spans 13 amino acids. Looked up from germline, CDR1 is SGHTA and CDR2 is FQGNSA. V gave up 6 bases and J gave up 6 bases, with 13 bases separating them. The CDR3 bases are TGTGCCAGCAGACAAATAGGTTCGGATACGCAGTATTTT. This gives the protein CASRQIGSDTQYF.

The genes are TRBV5-1 and TRBJ2-5; 10 bases fit TRBD2. CDR1 SGHRS and CDR2 YFSETQ come from the germline V gene. Trimming cost V 2 bases and J 2 bases; bases outside gene matches: 9. CDR3 length: 17 amino acids. The CDR3 protein is CASSFKRGGMGQETQYF. The CDR3 DNA is TGCGCCAGCAGCTTTAAGCGGGGGGGCATGGGACAAGAGACCCAGTACTTC. The complete variable domain, with remaining parts taken from reference TRBV5-1 and TRBJ2-5, reads KAGVTQTPRYLIKTRGQQVTLSCSPISGHRSVSWYQQTPGQGLQFLFEYFSETQRNKGNFPGRFSGRQFSNSRSEMNVSTLELGDSALYLCASSFKRGGMGQETQYFGPGTRLLVL.

The J gene is TRBJ1-1, the V gene TRBV7-2; no reliable D call. Germline-derived CDR1 and CDR2 are SGHTA and FQGNSA. The length of the CDR3 is 14 residues. V shed 2 bases and J shed 0 bases, with 7 bases lying between them. The CDR3 nucleotides read TGTGCCAGCAGCTTAAGGATTATGAACACTGAAGCTTTCTTT. This encodes CASSLRIMNTEAFF.

This clonotype has just one count. J is TRBJ2-3 and V is TRBV20-1; 7 bases line up with TRBD2. CDR1 is DFQATT and CDR2 is SNEGSKA in the germline V gene (reference sequence). Trimming cost V 2 bases and J 0 bases; bases outside gene matches: 8. CDR3 length: 16 residues. CDR3 bases: TGCAGTGCTAGACGAGCGGGGCTGAGTAGCACAGATACGCAGTATTTT. Encoded protein: CSARRAGLSSTDTQYF.

Concerning this clonotype: Possible read error: a much larger clone is one base away. This chain links TRBV12-3 or TRBV12-4 with TRBJ1-5, with no clear D. CDR3 length: 13 residues. Trimming took off 4 bases at V and 5 bases at J, with 9 bases between the two ends. The CDR3 nucleotides are TGTGCCAGCAGTTCACCCCTGCATCAGCCCCAGCATTTT. It translates to CASSSPLHQPQHF.

A single count supports this clonotype. V is TRBV5-1 and J is TRBJ1-1; D not resolved. The CDR3 runs 15 residues. The V gene lost 6 bases and the J gene lost 2 bases, with 17 bases spanning the gap. Germline V gene data show CDR1 as SGHRS and CDR2 as YFSETQ. The CDR3, as DNA: TGCGCCAGCACCCCTCCGGGAAATCTAAACACTGAAGCTTTCTTT. It encodes CASTPPGNLNTEAFF.

V and J are TRBV12-3 or TRBV12-4 and TRBJ2-7; D is uncertain. Trimming removed 4 bases at V and 9 bases at J, with 10 bases between. The CDR3 is 11 amino acids. CDR3 DNA: TGTGCCAGCAGTTACGGAGTGGGGCAGTACTTC. Amino acids: CASSYGVGQYF.

A few counts support this clonotype. This rearrangement joins TRBV20-1 to TRBJ1-2; D may be TRBD1 (5 bases). V was trimmed by 3 bases and J by 1 base, leaving 9 bases between them. Looked up from germline, CDR1 is DFQATT and CDR2 is SNEGSKA (reference sequence). This CDR3 contains 13 residues. CDR3 region: CSASRGFNYGYTF. The CDR3 DNA sequence: TGCAGTGCTAGTCGGGGGTTTAACTATGGCTACACCTTC.

This clonotype was counted a few times. The CDR3 coding sequence is TGTGCCAGCAGCTTAGCCCGGGGGGAGGTCAACCCTGAAGCTTTCTTT. Translating it yields CASSLARGEVNPEAFF. V is TRBV7-9 and J is TRBJ1-1; D possibly corresponds to TRBD1 (5 bases). Trimming removed 0 bases from V and 6 bases from J, with 17 bases in between. The CDR3 runs to 16 residues. Germline V CDR1 and CDR2: SEHNR, FQNEAQ (reference sequence).

This clonotype was recorded a few times. The chain employs TRBV5-8 and TRBJ1-3, with D unclear. The V gene's germline CDR1 is SGHTS and CDR2 YDEGEE. Trimming left V 4 bases short and J 0 bases short, with 14 bases between. The CDR3 is 16 residues long. CDR3 sequence: CASSIDYSGSGNTIYF. CDR3 sequence (DNA): TGTGCCAGCAGCATAGACTACTCCGGCTCTGGAAACACCATATATTTT.

The sample holds many counts of this clonotype. V gene TRBV20-1 combines with J gene TRBJ1-3; D might be TRBD1 (5 bases). The V gene lost 5 bases and the J gene lost 0 bases, with 11 bases spanning the gap. Germline assignment: CDR1 DFQATT and CDR2 SNEGSKA (reference sequence). The CDR3 sequence is 14 residues long. The CDR3: CSAYGTVSGNTIYF. The CDR3 region has the DNA TGCAGTGCTTATGGGACGGTCTCTGGAAACACCATATATTTT.

The chain links TRBV30 to TRBJ1-4; 7 nucleotides line up with TRBD1. The length of the CDR3 is 16 residues. CDR1 GTSNPN and CDR2 SVGIG come from the germline V gene (reference sequence). J was trimmed by 11 bases and V by 0 bases; bases with no gene match: 15. CDR3: CAWSVRFWRQGVKLFF. In DNA, the CDR3 is TGTGCCTGGAGTGTTCGTTTCTGGAGACAGGGAGTTAAACTGTTTTTT.

This chain connects TRBV6-2 or TRBV6-3 to TRBJ1-4; the match to TRBD1 covers 9 bases. The junction had 2 bases not matched to a gene; V was cut back by 0 bases and J by 6 bases. CDR1 and CDR2 from the germline V gene are MNHEY and SVGEGT. The CDR3 is made up of 15 amino acids. CDR3 sequence: CASSYSTGGDEKLFF. Written as DNA, the CDR3 is TGTGCCAGCAGTTACTCGACAGGGGGAGATGAAAAACTGTTTTTT.

This clonotype was detected ten times or more. This sequence joins TRBV7-2 and TRBJ2-3, with a weak D call TRBD1 (6 bases). Trimming shortened V by 8 bases and J by 3 bases, and 12 bases separated the two germline ends. CDR1 is SGHTA, CDR2 FQGNSA, per germline. The CDR3 consists of 13 residues. CDR3: CASAVRGTDTQYF. The DNA for the CDR3 is TGTGCCAGCGCCGTCAGGGGAACAGATACGCAGTATTTT.

There are many counts of this clonotype. This chain connects TRBV13 to TRBJ1-5; D perhaps matches TRBD1 (6 bases). V lost 5 bases and J 0 bases, leaving 11 bases between the germline ends. CDR1 is PRHDT, CDR2 FYEKMQ, per germline (reference sequence). The CDR3 length is 15 residues. The CDR3 coding sequence is TGTGCCAGCAGCCTAAGGACAGATAGCAATCAGCCCCAGCATTTT. It translates to CASSLRTDSNQPQHF.

The chain uses TRBV4-3 and TRBJ1-1, with D hard to call. V was trimmed by 5 bases and J by 3 bases, leaving 13 bases between them. Germline CDR1 LGHNA, CDR2 YSLEER. The CDR3 length is 14 residues. The CDR3 reads CASSSKAGYTEAFF. The CDR3, as DNA: TGCGCCAGCAGCTCTAAAGCGGGGTACACTGAAGCTTTCTTT.

V usage is TRBV2 and J usage is TRBJ1-2; TRBD1 is a possible D gene (5 bases). The CDR3 consists of 18 residues. The germline V gene encodes CDR1 SNHLY and CDR2 FYNNEI. Trimming took 7 bases from V and 2 from J, leaving 26 bases between them. The CDR3, as DNA: TGTGCCAGCACCTATTATCGGGACCGAGCCTCCCGAAACTATGGCTACACCTTC. Protein sequence: CASTYYRDRASRNYGYTF.

This clonotype showed up just a few times. The chain carries TRBV2 and TRBJ1-1; 8 nucleotides align to TRBD1. Germline loops: CDR1 SNHLY, CDR2 FYNNEI. Trimming removed 5 bases from V and 4 bases from J; junction bases left unmatched: 9. The CDR3 runs to 15 residues. The DNA of the CDR3 is TGTGCCAGCAGTTATACCAGGGGGCTTGGCACTGAAGCTTTCTTT. This sequence encodes CASSYTRGLGTEAFF.

This clonotype occurred many times. The rearrangement joins TRBV6-5 to TRBJ2-7, with 12 bases that match TRBD2. This CDR3 has 15 residues. Germline loops: CDR1 MNHEY, CDR2 SVGAGI. J gave up 2 bases and V 2 bases, and 1 base lay outside the gene matches. CDR3 protein: CASSYLAGGPYEQYF. The CDR3 DNA reads as TGTGCCAGCAGTTACCTAGCGGGGGGGCCCTACGAGCAGTACTTC.

The chain joins TRBV19 to TRBJ2-6; TRBD1 agrees at 8 bases. The germline gives CDR1 LNHDA, CDR2 SQIVND (reference sequence). The ends lost 4 bases at V and 2 bases at J; junction bases unmatched: 1. The CDR3 is made up of 15 amino acids. The CDR3 sequence is CASSSRGPGANVLTF. The CDR3 DNA sequence: TGTGCCAGTAGTAGCAGGGGGCCTGGGGCCAACGTCCTGACTTTC.

This rearrangement joins TRBV6-5 to TRBJ1-1, with D hard to call. V gave up 8 bases and J gave up 1 base, with 11 bases separating them. The CDR3 extends over 13 amino acids. Germline CDR1 and CDR2: MNHEY and SVGAGI. CDR3 coding DNA: TGTGCCAGCTACTACCAAAAGAACACTGAAGCTTTCTTT. Translation: CASYYQKNTEAFF.

This clonotype was seen more than once but under ten times. The gene calls are TRBV24-1 and TRBJ1-1; perhaps TRBD1 as D (5 bases). V was pared by 3 bases and J by 8 bases, with 18 bases between. CDR1 is KGHDR and CDR2 is SFDVKD in the germline V gene. The CDR3 extends over 15 amino acids. The CDR3 bases are TGTGCCACCAGTGATACCCGGGGCGGGGACGTAGAAGCTTTCTTT. Its protein is CATSDTRGGDVEAFF.

CDR3 sequence reads: CASSLTSGSGTGGYEQYF. The CDR3 DNA reads TGCGCCAGCAGCCTAACTTCCGGAAGCGGGACAGGGGGCTACGAGCAGTACTTC. The chain is built from TRBV5-1 and TRBJ2-7; 11 bases line up with TRBD1. J gave up 3 bases and V 4 bases, and 15 bases lay outside the gene matches. This CDR3 has 18 residues. Germline-derived CDR1 and CDR2 are SGHRS and YFSETQ. Drawing the rest from reference TRBV5-1 and TRBJ2-7, the complete variable domain is KAGVTQTPRYLIKTRGQQVTLSCSPISGHRSVSWYQQTPGQGLQFLFEYFSETQRNKGNFPGRFSGRQFSNSRSEMNVSTLELGDSALYLCASSLTSGSGTGGYEQYFGPGTRLTVT.

V is TRBV6-2 or TRBV6-3 and J is TRBJ2-3, with 12 bases matching TRBD2. V was clipped by 6 bases and J by 5 bases; unmatched bases: 9. This CDR3 is built from 16 residues. Germline CDR1 and CDR2: MNHEY and SVGEGT. CDR3 bases: TGTGCCAGCAGCCCCCCCCTACTAGCGGGAGGAGATACGCAGTATTTT. It is translated as CASSPPLLAGGDTQYF.

The table lists this clonotype with a count of one. The chain recombines TRBV11-2 with TRBJ2-1; 10 bases are shared with TRBD2. Germline V gives CDR1 SGHAT, CDR2 FQNNGV. There are 16 residues in the CDR3. V trimming: 3 bases; J trimming: 9 bases; junction bases outside the gene matches: 11. CDR3 bases: TGTGCCAGCAGCTTCGAAAGCGGGAGGGCCAGGGGTGAGCAGTTCTTC. Its protein product is CASSFESGRARGEQFF.

CDR3 in DNA: TGTGCCAGCAGCCGGACAGGGGGCGAACTTAGCAATCAGCCCCAGCATTTT. Encoded protein: CASSRTGGELSNQPQHF. J is TRBJ1-5 and V is TRBV7-2, with 11 bases that match TRBD1. The CDR3 is 17 residues long. In germline, CDR1 is SGHTA, CDR2 FQGNSA. The ends lost 5 bases at V and 0 bases at J; junction bases unmatched: 6.

The rearrangement joins TRBV2 to TRBJ1-2, with D possibly being TRBD1 (5 bases). CDR3 length: 14 amino acids. V was pared by 1 base and J by 3 bases, with 9 bases between. Germline lookup yields CDR1 SNHLY and CDR2 FYNNEI. This CDR3 reads CASSEGGLYYGYTF. CDR3 nucleotide sequence: TGTGCCAGCAGTGAAGGGGGGTTGTACTATGGCTACACCTTC.

The J gene is TRBJ2-3, the V gene TRBV11-2; D may be TRBD1 or TRBD2 (6 bases each). V was trimmed by 8 bases and J by 3 bases, leaving 12 bases between them. The CDR3 runs to 13 residues. Germline-derived CDR1 and CDR2 are SGHAT and FQNNGV. CDR3 sequence (DNA): TGTGCCAGCGAAAGGGGGAGGACAGATACGCAGTATTTT. This codes for CASERGRTDTQYF.

The gene calls are TRBV24-1 and TRBJ1-5; TRBD1 matches at 7 bases. The V and J ends lost 5 bases and 7 bases, in that order; junction bases with no gene match: 10. This CDR3 is built from 15 residues. CDR1 and CDR2 (germline): KGHDR, SFDVKD. In DNA form, the CDR3 reads TGTGCCACCAGTGCCCCCGGGACAGCGACACAGCCCCAGCATTTT. Amino acid sequence: CATSAPGTATQPQHF.